The 5 T cell receptor beta chains reported below all come from one sample, sequenced in a study of T cells after posttransplantation cyclophosphamide. Here immunoSEQ multiplex PCR was the method, and the copy in TCRdb shows in-frame clones only, minus some. The table has around 30,000 clones, 85% to 90% seen once. The sequenced sample consisted of PBMCs. The receptors stem from a woman in her thirties or forties with a blood cancer, CMV-positive, and with a related stem cell donor.

This clone has a single count. This chain joins TRBV7-9 and TRBJ1-2; TRBD1 is a possible D gene (5 bases). The CDR3 sequence is 16 residues long. CDR1 and CDR2 (germline): SEHNR, FQNEAQ (reference sequence). V was pared by 1 base and J by 3 bases, with 15 bases between. This chain's CDR3 is CASSLEPLGADYGYTF. CDR3 DNA: TGTGCCAGCAGCTTAGAGCCCTTAGGGGCGGACTATGGCTACACCTTC.

A single count supports this clone. The gene calls are TRBV4-1 and TRBJ1-1; the D gene is possibly TRBD1 (5 bases). The ends were cut back, 0 bases at V and 3 bases at J, with 5 bases in the middle. The germline V gene encodes CDR1 MGHRA and CDR2 YSYEKL. The CDR3 runs 13 residues. The CDR3 bases are TGCGCCAGCAGCCAAGAAGGGGACACTGAAGCTTTCTTT. Translation gives CASSQEGDTEAFF.

The chain joins TRBV5-1 to TRBJ2-6; tentatively, D is TRBD1 (6 bases). The V gene's germline CDR1 is SGHRS and CDR2 YFSETQ. Trimming removed 3 bases from V and 2 bases from J, with 15 bases in between. The CDR3 consists of 17 residues. Here the CDR3 DNA reads TGCGCCAGCAGCTACACCTCCCGACAGGCTGGGGCCAACGTCCTGACTTTC. The encoded protein is CASSYTSRQAGANVLTF. The whole variable domain, remainder taken from reference TRBV5-1 and TRBJ2-6, is KAGVTQTPRYLIKTRGQQVTLSCSPISGHRSVSWYQQTPGQGLQFLFEYFSETQRNKGNFPGRFSGRQFSNSRSEMNVSTLELGDSALYLCASSYTSRQAGANVLTFGAGSRLTVL.

This sequence joins TRBV7-6 and TRBJ2-2; TRBD2 matches at 14 bases. The length of the CDR3 is 15 residues. Per the germline V gene, CDR1 is SGHVS and CDR2 is FNYEAQ. J lost 6 bases, V lost 3 bases, and 0 bases had no gene match. The CDR3 loop is CASSLTSGGAGELFF. CDR3 DNA sequence: TGTGCCAGCAGCTTGACTAGCGGGGGGGCCGGGGAGCTGTTTTTT.

The J gene is TRBJ1-4, the V gene TRBV19; D gene unclear. CDR1 and CDR2 from the germline V gene are LNHDA and SQIVND (reference sequence). V dropped 7 bases and J dropped 0 bases, with 12 bases sitting between them. The length of the CDR3 is 15 residues. The CDR3 nucleotides are TGTGCCAGTATGGTTCTGGCTTCAACTAATGAAAAACTGTTTTTT. Protein sequence: CASMVLASTNEKLFF.